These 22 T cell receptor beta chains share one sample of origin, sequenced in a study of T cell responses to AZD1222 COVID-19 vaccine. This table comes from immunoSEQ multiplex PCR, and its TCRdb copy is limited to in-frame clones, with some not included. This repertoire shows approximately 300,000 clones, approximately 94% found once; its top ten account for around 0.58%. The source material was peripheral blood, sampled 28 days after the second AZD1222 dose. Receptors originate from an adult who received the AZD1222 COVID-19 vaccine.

CDR3 sequence reads: CASSWKQGKLGYEQYF. The CDR3 region has the DNA TGTGCCAGCAGCTGGAAACAGGGAAAGCTGGGTTACGAGCAGTACTTC. V gene TRBV7-2 combines with J gene TRBJ2-7, with D maybe TRBD1 (6 bases). This CDR3 has 16 amino acids. Trimming cost V 4 bases and J 4 bases, with 20 bases left between them. Germline values: CDR1 SGHTA, CDR2 FQGNSA. The full variable domain, with the rest looked up from reference TRBV7-2 and TRBJ2-7, is GAGVSQSPSNKVTEKGKDVELRCDPISGHTALYWYRQSLGQGLEFLIYFQGNSAPDKSGLPSDRFSAERTGGSVSTLTIQRTQQEDSAVYLCASSWKQGKLGYEQYFGPGTRLTVT.

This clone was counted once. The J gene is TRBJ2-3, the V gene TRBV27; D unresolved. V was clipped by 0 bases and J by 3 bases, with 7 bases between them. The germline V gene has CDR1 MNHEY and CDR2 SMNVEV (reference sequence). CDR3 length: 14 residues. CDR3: CASSLSGVTDTQYF. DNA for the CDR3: TGTGCCAGCAGTTTATCGGGCGTTACAGATACGCAGTATTTT.

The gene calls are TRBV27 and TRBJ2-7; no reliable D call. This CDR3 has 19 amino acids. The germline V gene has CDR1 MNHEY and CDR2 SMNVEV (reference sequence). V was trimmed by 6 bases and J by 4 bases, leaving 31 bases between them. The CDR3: CASSSRWVPGLGPTYEQYF. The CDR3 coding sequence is TGTGCCAGCAGCTCCCGGTGGGTCCCTGGTTTAGGGCCGACATACGAGCAGTACTTC.

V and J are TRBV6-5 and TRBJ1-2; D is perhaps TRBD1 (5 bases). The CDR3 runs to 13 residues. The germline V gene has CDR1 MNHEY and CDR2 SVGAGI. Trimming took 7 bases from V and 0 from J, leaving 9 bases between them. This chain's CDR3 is CASNPTANYGYTF. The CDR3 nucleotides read TGTGCCAGCAACCCGACAGCTAACTATGGCTACACCTTC.

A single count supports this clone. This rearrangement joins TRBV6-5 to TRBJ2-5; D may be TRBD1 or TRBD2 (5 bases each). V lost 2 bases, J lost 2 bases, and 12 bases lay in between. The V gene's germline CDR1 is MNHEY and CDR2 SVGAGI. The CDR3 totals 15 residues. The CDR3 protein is CASSYTGTAQETQYF. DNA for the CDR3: TGTGCCAGCAGTTACACCGGGACGGCACAAGAGACCCAGTACTTC.

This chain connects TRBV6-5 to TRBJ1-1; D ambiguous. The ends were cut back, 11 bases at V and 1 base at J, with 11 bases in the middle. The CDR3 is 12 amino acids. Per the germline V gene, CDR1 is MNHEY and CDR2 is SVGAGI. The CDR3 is CAGNEGNTEAFF. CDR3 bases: TGTGCCGGGAACGAGGGGAACACTGAAGCTTTCTTT.

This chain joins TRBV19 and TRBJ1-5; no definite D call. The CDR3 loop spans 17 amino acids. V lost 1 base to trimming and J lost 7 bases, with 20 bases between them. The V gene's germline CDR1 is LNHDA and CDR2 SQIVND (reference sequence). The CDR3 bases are TGTGCCAGTAGTATAGTGAAGGAGATCTGGGGTAACCAGCCCCAGCATTTT. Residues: CASSIVKEIWGNQPQHF. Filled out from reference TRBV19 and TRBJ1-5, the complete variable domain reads DGGITQSPKYLFRKEGQNVTLSCEQNLNHDAMYWYRQDPGQGLRLIYYSQIVNDFQKGDIAEGYSVSREKKESFPLTVTSAQKNPTAFYLCASSIVKEIWGNQPQHFGDGTRLSIL.

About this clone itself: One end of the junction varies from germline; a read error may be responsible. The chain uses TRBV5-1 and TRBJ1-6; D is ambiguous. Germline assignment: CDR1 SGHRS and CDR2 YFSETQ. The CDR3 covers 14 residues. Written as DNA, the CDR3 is TGCGCCAGCACCATAGAGGGCTCGGGTTCACCCCTTTACTTT. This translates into CASTIEGSGSPLYF.

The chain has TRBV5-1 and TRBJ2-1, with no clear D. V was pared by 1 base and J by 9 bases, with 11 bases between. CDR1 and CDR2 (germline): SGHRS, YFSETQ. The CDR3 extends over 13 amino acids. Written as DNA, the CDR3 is TGCGCCAGCAGCTTGATCGTCAAAGGTGAGCAGTTCTTC. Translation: CASSLIVKGEQFF. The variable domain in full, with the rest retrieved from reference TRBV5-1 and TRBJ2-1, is KAGVTQTPRYLIKTRGQQVTLSCSPISGHRSVSWYQQTPGQGLQFLFEYFSETQRNKGNFPGRFSGRQFSNSRSEMNVSTLELGDSALYLCASSLIVKGEQFFGPGTRLTVL.

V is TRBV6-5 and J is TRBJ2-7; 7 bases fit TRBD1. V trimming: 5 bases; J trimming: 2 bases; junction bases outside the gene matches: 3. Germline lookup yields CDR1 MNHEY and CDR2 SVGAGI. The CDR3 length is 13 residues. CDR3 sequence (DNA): TGTGCCAGCAGTACCACAGGGGCCTACGAGCAGTACTTC. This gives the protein CASSTTGAYEQYF.

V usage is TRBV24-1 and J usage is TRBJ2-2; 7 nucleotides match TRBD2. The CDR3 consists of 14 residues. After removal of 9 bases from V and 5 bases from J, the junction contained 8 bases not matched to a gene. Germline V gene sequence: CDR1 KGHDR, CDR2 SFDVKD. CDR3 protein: CATQGGLRTGELFF. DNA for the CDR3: TGTGCCACCCAGGGAGGGTTGAGGACCGGGGAGCTGTTTTTT.

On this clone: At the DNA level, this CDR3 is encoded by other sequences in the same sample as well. The CDR3 DNA reads TGTGCCAGCAGCCTACAGGGGAACTATGGCTACACCTTC. Translated: CASSLQGNYGYTF. The genes are TRBV12-3 or TRBV12-4 and TRBJ1-2; TRBD1 aligns across 7 bases. CDR3 size: 13 residues. Losses at the gene ends were 6 bases for V and 2 bases for J; bases not matched to a gene: 3.

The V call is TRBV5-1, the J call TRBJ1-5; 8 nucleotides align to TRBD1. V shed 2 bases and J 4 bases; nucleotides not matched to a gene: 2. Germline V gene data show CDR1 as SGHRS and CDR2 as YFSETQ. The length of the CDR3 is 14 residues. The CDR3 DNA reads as TGCGCCAGCAGCTTTACAGGGGGTAATCAGCCCCAGCATTTT. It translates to CASSFTGGNQPQHF.

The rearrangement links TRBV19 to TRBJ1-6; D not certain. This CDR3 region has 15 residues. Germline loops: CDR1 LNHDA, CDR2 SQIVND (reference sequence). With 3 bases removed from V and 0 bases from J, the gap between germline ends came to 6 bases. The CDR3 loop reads CASSMRRSYNSPLHF. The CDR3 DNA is TGTGCCAGTAGTATGAGACGCTCCTATAATTCACCCCTCCACTTT.

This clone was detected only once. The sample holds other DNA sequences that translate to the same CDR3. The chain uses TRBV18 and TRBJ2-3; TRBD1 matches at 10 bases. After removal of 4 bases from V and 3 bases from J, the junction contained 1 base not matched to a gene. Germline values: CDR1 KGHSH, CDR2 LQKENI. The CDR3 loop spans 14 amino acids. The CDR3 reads CASSRDRGTDTQYF. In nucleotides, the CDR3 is TGTGCCAGCTCACGGGACAGGGGAACAGATACGCAGTATTTT.

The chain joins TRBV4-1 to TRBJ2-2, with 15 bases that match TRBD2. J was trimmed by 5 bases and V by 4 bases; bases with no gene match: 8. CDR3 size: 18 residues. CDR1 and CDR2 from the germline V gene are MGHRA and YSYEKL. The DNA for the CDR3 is TGCGCCAGCAGCCCCGGACTAGCGGGGGGGCGAGGGACCGGGGAGCTGTTTTTT. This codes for CASSPGLAGGRGTGELFF.

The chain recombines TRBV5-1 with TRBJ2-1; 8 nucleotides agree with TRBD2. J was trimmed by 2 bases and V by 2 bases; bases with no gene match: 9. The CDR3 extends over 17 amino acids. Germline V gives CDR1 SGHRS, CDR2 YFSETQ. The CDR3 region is CASSFGRGGHTYNEQFF. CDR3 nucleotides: TGCGCCAGCAGCTTTGGACGGGGGGGCCATACCTACAATGAGCAGTTCTTC.

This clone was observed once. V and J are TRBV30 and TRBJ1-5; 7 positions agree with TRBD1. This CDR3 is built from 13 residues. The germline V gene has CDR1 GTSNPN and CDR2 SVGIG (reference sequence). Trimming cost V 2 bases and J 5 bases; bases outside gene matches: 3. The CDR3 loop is CAWSIGGHQPQHF. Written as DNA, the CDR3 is TGTGCCTGGAGTATAGGGGGCCATCAGCCCCAGCATTTT.

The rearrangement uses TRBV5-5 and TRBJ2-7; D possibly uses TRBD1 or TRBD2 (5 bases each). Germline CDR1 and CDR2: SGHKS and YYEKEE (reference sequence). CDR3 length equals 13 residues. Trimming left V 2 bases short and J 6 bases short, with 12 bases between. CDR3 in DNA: TGTGCCAGCAGCTTTATCGGGGCCCGCGAGCAGTACTTC. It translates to CASSFIGAREQYF.

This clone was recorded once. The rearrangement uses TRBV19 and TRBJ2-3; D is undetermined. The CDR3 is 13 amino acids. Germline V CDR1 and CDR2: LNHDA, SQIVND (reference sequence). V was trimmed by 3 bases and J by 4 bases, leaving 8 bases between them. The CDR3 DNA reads TGTGCCAGTAGTATTCGGTTTTCAGATACGCAGTATTTT. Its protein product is CASSIRFSDTQYF.

CDR3 amino acids: CASSLSGQGRSGNTIYF. DNA for the CDR3: TGTGCCAGCAGTTTATCGGGGCAGGGCCGCTCTGGAAACACCATATATTTT. The chain joins TRBV27 to TRBJ1-3; D possibly corresponds to TRBD1 (5 bases). V gave up 0 bases and J gave up 0 bases, with 12 bases separating them. Germline V gene lookup returns CDR1 MNHEY and CDR2 SMNVEV (reference sequence). The CDR3 spans 17 residues.

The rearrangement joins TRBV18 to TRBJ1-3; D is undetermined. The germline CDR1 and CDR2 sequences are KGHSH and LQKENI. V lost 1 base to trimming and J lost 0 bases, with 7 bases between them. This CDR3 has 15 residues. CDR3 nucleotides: TGTGCCAGCTCACCACGGGAGGGCTCTGGAAACACCATATATTTT. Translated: CASSPREGSGNTIYF. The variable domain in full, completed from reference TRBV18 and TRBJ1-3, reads NAGVMQNPRHLVRRRGQEARLRCSPMKGHSHVYWYRQLPEEGLKFMVYLQKENIIDESGMPKERFSAEFPKEGPSILRIQQVVRGDSAAYFCASSPREGSGNTIYFGEGSWLTVV.